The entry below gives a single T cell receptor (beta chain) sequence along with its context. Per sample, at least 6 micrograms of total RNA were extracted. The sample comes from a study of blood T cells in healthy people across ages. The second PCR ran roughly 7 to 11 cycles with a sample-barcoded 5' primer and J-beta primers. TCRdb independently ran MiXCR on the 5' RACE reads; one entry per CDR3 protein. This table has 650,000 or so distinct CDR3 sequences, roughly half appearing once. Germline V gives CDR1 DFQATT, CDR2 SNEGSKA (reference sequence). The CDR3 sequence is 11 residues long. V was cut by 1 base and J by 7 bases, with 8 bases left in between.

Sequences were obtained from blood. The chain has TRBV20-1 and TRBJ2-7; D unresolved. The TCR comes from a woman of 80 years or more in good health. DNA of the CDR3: TGCAGTGCTAGAGTGTACAATGAGCAGTACTTC. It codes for CSARVYNEQYF.